The 12 T cell receptor beta chains below come from one sample, sequenced in a study of T cells in narcolepsy (dated by TCRdb to the late 2010s). Library generation was performed with the immunoSEQ multiplex PCR assay. As stored in TCRdb, this immuneACCESS dataset retains in-frame rearrangements with V and J assigned. A fraction of the clones does not appear; measured against another copy, unresolved V genes explain less than half of the discrepancy, and the remainder lacks a known reason. Recorded for this sample are under 40,000 clones; about 84% of them occurred a single time. Roughly 1.2% of the sample is held by the ten biggest clonotypes. Sequences were obtained from CD45RA- memory CD4+ T cells from PBMCs. The sample's cell subset or site label, decoded: memory T cells sorted ex vivo from peripheral blood. Source of these receptors: a human donor with narcolepsy.

This clone was observed a handful of times. V gene TRBV5-1 combines with J gene TRBJ1-4; 11 positions match TRBD1. This CDR3 has 17 residues. The ends lost 4 bases at V and 0 bases at J; junction bases unmatched: 5. Germline CDR1 reads SGHRS; CDR2 reads YFSETQ. The CDR3 nucleotides are TGCGCCAGCAGCCCGGACAGGGGGCCTGCAACTAATGAAAAACTGTTTTTT. It specifies CASSPDRGPATNEKLFF.

The sample holds a few counts of this clone. V and J are TRBV4-3 and TRBJ1-1; D uncertain. The CDR3 runs 14 residues. The germline V and J ends were trimmed by 3 bases and 4 bases, with 12 bases remaining between them. Germline CDR1 is LGHNA and CDR2 is YSLEER. This chain's CDR3 is CASSHLQLGTEAFF. The CDR3 DNA is TGCGCCAGCAGCCACCTACAGCTGGGCACTGAAGCTTTCTTT.

This chain joins TRBV9 and TRBJ2-7; 8 positions agree with TRBD2. This CDR3 spans 15 amino acids. Per germline, CDR1 SGDLS and CDR2 YYNGEE. V lost 2 bases and J lost 2; bases outside the gene matches: 6. The DNA of the CDR3 is TGTGCCAGCAGCGTTGGGCTAGCGGGCACCTACGAGCAGTACGTC. Its translation is CASSVGLAGTYEQYV.

This clone was picked up one time. This chain connects TRBV5-5 to TRBJ2-3; D may be TRBD2 (5 bases). The length of the CDR3 is 15 residues. V was cut by 3 bases and J by 1 base, with 12 bases left in between. The germline gives CDR1 SGHKS, CDR2 YYEKEE (reference sequence). Here the CDR3 reads CASSSLAVGTDTQYF. CDR3 sequence (DNA): TGTGCCAGCAGCTCCCTAGCCGTGGGCACAGATACGCAGTATTTT.

V gene TRBV10-2 combines with J gene TRBJ2-2; D is uncertain. CDR1 and CDR2 from the germline V gene are WSHSY and SAAADI. Trimming cost V 5 bases and J 6 bases, with 7 bases left between them. This CDR3 is built from 12 residues. The CDR3 sequence: CASSLTAGELFF. The CDR3 DNA reads as TGCGCCAGCAGTTTGACGGCCGGGGAGCTGTTTTTT.

V usage is TRBV6-1 and J usage is TRBJ1-6; D uncertain. There are 14 residues in the CDR3. V dropped 3 bases and J dropped 5 bases, with 8 bases sitting between them. The V gene's germline CDR1 is MNHNS and CDR2 SASEGT. The CDR3 here is CASSERRDNSPLHF. Written as DNA, the CDR3 is TGTGCCAGCAGTGAGCGCAGAGATAATTCACCCCTCCACTTT.

The genes are TRBV6-6 and TRBJ2-5, with D unresolved. The germline V and J ends were trimmed by 5 bases and 1 base, with 14 bases remaining between them. Germline loops: CDR1 MNHNY, CDR2 SVGAGI (reference sequence). CDR3 size: 15 residues. CDR3 in amino acids: CASSPTVGSQETQYF. Here the CDR3 DNA reads TGTGCCAGCAGTCCCACGGTAGGGTCCCAAGAGACCCAGTACTTC.

The gene calls are TRBV7-8 and TRBJ2-7; D tentatively fits TRBD1 or TRBD2 (5 bases each). This CDR3 has 14 amino acids. From germline, CDR1 is SGHVS and CDR2 FQNEAQ. V lost 1 base and J lost 5, with 12 bases in between. The CDR3 here is CASSLVRGRNEQYV. The CDR3 DNA reads as TGTGCCAGCAGCTTAGTACGGGGCCGGAACGAGCAGTACGTC.

The chain combines TRBV7-2 with TRBJ1-3; 8 bases fit TRBD1. The V gene's germline CDR1 is SGHTA and CDR2 FQGNSA. The V and J ends lost 5 bases and 3 bases, in that order; junction bases with no gene match: 3. CDR3 length: 14 residues. CDR3 region: CASSRTGFGNTIYF. CDR3 coding DNA: TGTGCCAGCAGCAGGACAGGGTTTGGAAACACCATATATTTT.

The gene calls are TRBV28 and TRBJ2-7; 9 bases map to TRBD1. The J segment lost 3 bases and the V segment lost 7 bases, leaving 7 bases of the junction unmatched. CDR3 length: 14 residues. From germline, CDR1 is MDHEN and CDR2 SYDVKM. The CDR3 region is CASTSGTGRYEQYF. CDR3 DNA: TGTGCCAGCACCTCCGGGACAGGGCGCTACGAGCAGTACTTC. Based on the CDR3 plus reference TRBV28 and TRBJ2-7, the full variable domain is DVKVTQSSRYLVKRTGEKVFLECVQDMDHENMFWYRQDPGLGLRLIYFSYDVKMKEKGDIPEGYSVSREKKERFSLILESASTNQTSMYLCASTSGTGRYEQYFGPGTRLTVT.

The V gene is TRBV5-6, the J gene TRBJ2-7; D perhaps matches TRBD2 (5 bases). Trimming pared 4 bases from V and 4 bases from J, leaving 15 bases between. The CDR3 is 14 residues long. Looked up from germline, CDR1 is SGHDT and CDR2 is YYEEEE. DNA of the CDR3: TGTGCCAGCAGCCCTACAAGCGGCCCATACGAGCAGTACGTC. Protein product: CASSPTSGPYEQYV.

The chain combines TRBV15 with TRBJ1-1; 7 bases line up with TRBD1. The CDR3 is 14 residues long. The V gene's germline CDR1 is LNHNV and CDR2 YYDKDF (reference sequence). The ends lost 5 bases at V and 5 bases at J; junction bases unmatched: 8. The CDR3 nucleotides read TGTGCCACCAGCGGGCGACAGGGTGGTACTGAAGCTTTCTTT. Its translation: CATSGRQGGTEAFF.